These 11 T cell receptor beta chains were all obtained from the same sample, sequenced in a study of Graves' ophthalmopathy and Graves' hyperthyroidism. RNA transcripts provided the template for amplifying TCR beta CDR3 regions. HTBI primers were used in a first-round RT-PCR, which preceded a second-round multiplex PCR. TCRdb itself ran the multiplex PCR reads through MiXCR, one entry per CDR3 protein. The data show about 620,000 distinct CDR3 sequences, about a fifth seen once. Sequenced sample: peripheral blood. These receptors originate from a woman aged 18 to 35 with stable Graves' hyperthyroidism. Some clones in this sample may be carry-over from other donors' samples.

This clonotype was counted many times. The chain links TRBV24-1 to TRBJ2-7; no definite D call. Per germline, CDR1 KGHDR and CDR2 SFDVKD. This CDR3 has 11 amino acids. V gave up 1 base and J gave up 6 bases, with 3 bases separating them. The CDR3 loop is CATSDFGEQYF. The CDR3, as DNA: TGTGCCACCAGTGATTTCGGCGAGCAGTACTTC.

In this sample, this clonotype turned up many times. This chain connects TRBV7-9 to TRBJ2-7; 7 nucleotides line up with TRBD1. Unmatched junction bases numbered 9, after V lost 5 bases and J lost 2 bases. CDR1 SEHNR and CDR2 FQNEAQ come from the germline V gene (reference sequence). The CDR3 length is 15 residues. This CDR3 is CASSLTGRSPYEQYF. Written as DNA, the CDR3 is TGTGCCAGCAGCCTGACAGGGCGTAGTCCCTACGAGCAGTACTTC.

This clonotype was counted between two and nine times. V is TRBV12-3 or TRBV12-4 and J is TRBJ1-5, with 8 bases matching TRBD1. This CDR3 is built from 16 residues. The V and J ends lost 6 bases and 9 bases, in that order; junction bases with no gene match: 16. This CDR3 is CASSRRTGSYFPPQHF. CDR3 sequence (DNA): TGTGCCAGCAGCCGAAGGACAGGGTCGTATTTTCCGCCCCAGCATTTT.

The chain has TRBV5-1 and TRBJ1-1; 7 positions agree with TRBD1. Trimming at V came to 4 bases and at J to 4 bases, leaving 7 bases not matched to a gene. Germline V gene data show CDR1 as SGHRS and CDR2 as YFSETQ. The CDR3 sequence is 14 residues long. The CDR3, as DNA: TGCGCCAGCAGCCCAGGGACAGACCTCACTGAAGCTTTCTTT. It is translated as CASSPGTDLTEAFF.

This clonotype was picked up many times. This chain links TRBV6-1 with TRBJ1-2; weak D call: TRBD1 (6 bases). The V and J ends lost 8 bases and 4 bases respectively, with 17 bases between them. The CDR3 loop spans 14 amino acids. Germline V gene lookup returns CDR1 MNHNS and CDR2 SASEGT. CDR3 nucleotides: TGTGCCAGCGTGTCGGGGGCATATGGCTATGGCTACACCTTC. It translates to CASVSGAYGYGYTF.

As to this clonotype: It may be a read error: a sequence one base away is much more abundant. The chain joins TRBV7-2 to TRBJ2-6; 9 bases agree with TRBD1. CDR3 length: 20 amino acids. Per germline, CDR1 SGHTA and CDR2 FQGNSA. CDR3 nucleotide sequence: TGTGCCAGCAGCTTACCGGATCCGACAGGGGGGGTCTCTGGGGCCTACGTCCTGACTTTC. This encodes CASSLPDPTGGVSGAYVLTF.

J is TRBJ1-1 and V is TRBV15; D perhaps matches TRBD1 (5 bases). V lost 3 bases, J lost 4 bases, and 15 bases lay in between. CDR1 LNHNV and CDR2 YYDKDF come from the germline V gene (reference sequence). The CDR3 contains 15 residues. The CDR3 protein is CATSSAGSGGTEAFF. The CDR3 DNA sequence: TGTGCCACCAGCAGCGCCGGGTCCGGGGGCACTGAAGCTTTCTTT.

This clonotype came up a few times. The V gene is TRBV6-1, the J gene TRBJ1-5; D call uncertain. CDR3 length: 15 amino acids. V was trimmed by 7 bases and J by 3 bases, leaving 16 bases between them. From germline, CDR1 is MNHNS and CDR2 SASEGT. In nucleotides, the CDR3 is TGTGCCAGCATCGCCCTGGGCAGTTACAATCAGCCCCAGCATTTT. Protein product: CASIALGSYNQPQHF.

This clonotype appeared a single time. The chain employs TRBV7-6 and TRBJ2-7; D gene uncertain. CDR3 length equals 15 residues. CDR1 SGHVS and CDR2 FNYEAQ come from the germline V gene. Deletions cut 1 base from V and 2 bases from J, with 12 bases between. In nucleotides, the CDR3 is TGTGCCAGCAGCTTAGTATCACCCGGCCCCTACGAGCAGTACTTC. It specifies CASSLVSPGPYEQYF. Looking up the rest from reference TRBV7-6 and TRBJ2-7 gives the full variable domain: GAGVSQSPRYKVTKRGQDVALRCDPISGHVSLYWYRQALGQGPEFLTYFNYEAQQDKSGLPNDRFSAERPEGSISTLTIQRTEQRDSAMYRCASSLVSPGPYEQYFGPGTRLTVT.

Only a few counts were recorded for this clonotype. The chain employs TRBV7-2 and TRBJ2-2; TRBD2 might be the D (7 bases). Trimming removed 2 bases at V and 6 bases at J, with 19 bases between. Per germline, CDR1 SGHTA and CDR2 FQGNSA. The CDR3 length is 17 residues. CDR3 bases: TGTGCCAGCAGCTTAACGGGGACAAGGGGGGGTTCCGGGGAGCTGTTTTTT. Residues: CASSLTGTRGGSGELFF.

This clonotype was found many times. The chain joins TRBV20-1 to TRBJ2-7; D is uncertain. From germline, CDR1 is DFQATT and CDR2 SNEGSKA (reference sequence). V lost 0 bases, J lost 5 bases, and 11 bases lay in between. The CDR3 runs to 13 residues. The CDR3 DNA reads TGCAGTGCTAGAGACAGCGTGAGCCACGAGCAGTACTTC. This codes for CSARDSVSHEQYF.